These 27 T cell receptor beta chains were all obtained from the same sample, sequenced in a study of shared clonotypes between healthy human individuals. The repertoire was sequenced with immunoSEQ multiplex PCR; TCRdb's copy has only in-frame clones and lacks some. This table has over 400,000 clones, approximately 95% appearing once. Sequencing input: naive CD4+ T cells sorted from blood. Subset described: CD45RA+ positively selected. The receptors shown here come from a woman aged 25 to 39 in good health.

This rearrangement joins TRBV7-8 to TRBJ2-7; D remains ambiguous. This CDR3 spans 14 amino acids. V was shortened by 0 bases and J by 4 bases, with 10 bases between the two germline ends. CDR1 SGHVS and CDR2 FQNEAQ come from the germline V gene. Here the CDR3 reads CASSLARGAYEQYF. The CDR3 coding sequence is TGTGCCAGCAGCTTAGCGCGTGGTGCTTACGAGCAGTACTTC.

This chain connects TRBV2 to TRBJ2-5, with TRBD2 matching 9 bases. Looked up from germline, CDR1 is SNHLY and CDR2 is FYNNEI. The CDR3 has 15 residues. Unmatched junction bases numbered 6, after V lost 2 bases and J lost 5 bases. CDR3 region: CASSEQREATETQYF. CDR3 DNA: TGTGCCAGCAGTGAACAGCGGGAGGCCACCGAGACCCAGTACTTC.

The CDR3 region is CASRVEGNTGELFF. CDR3 in DNA: TGTGCCAGTAGAGTAGAGGGGAACACCGGGGAGCTGTTTTTT. V gene TRBV19 combines with J gene TRBJ2-2; D may be TRBD2 (5 bases). Germline lookup yields CDR1 LNHDA and CDR2 SQIVND (reference sequence). V was trimmed by 6 bases and J by 1 base, leaving 9 bases between them. The CDR3 has 14 amino acids. The full variable domain, in which reference TRBV19 and TRBJ2-2 provide the parts outside the CDR3, is DGGITQSPKYLFRKEGQNVTLSCEQNLNHDAMYWYRQDPGQGLRLIYYSQIVNDFQKGDIAEGYSVSREKKESFPLTVTSAQKNPTAFYLCASRVEGNTGELFFGEGSRLTVL.

This clone was seen a single time. The chain links TRBV7-6 to TRBJ2-1, with D uncertain. Germline V gives CDR1 SGHVS, CDR2 FNYEAQ. The CDR3 runs to 15 residues. V was clipped by 2 bases and J by 0 bases, with 8 bases between them. The CDR3 is CASSLRVSSYNEQFF. Written as DNA, the CDR3 is TGTGCCAGCAGCTTAAGGGTTAGCTCCTACAATGAGCAGTTCTTC. Full variable domain (outside the CDR3, taken from reference TRBV7-6 and TRBJ2-1): GAGVSQSPRYKVTKRGQDVALRCDPISGHVSLYWYRQALGQGPEFLTYFNYEAQQDKSGLPNDRFSAERPEGSISTLTIQRTEQRDSAMYRCASSLRVSSYNEQFFGPGTRLTVL.

The rearrangement joins TRBV7-3 to TRBJ2-5; no firm D call. V lost 4 bases to trimming and J lost 2 bases, with 11 bases between them. The CDR3 length is 14 residues. The germline CDR1 and CDR2 sequences are SGHTA and FQGTGA. The CDR3, as DNA: TGTGCCAGCAGCTCTCGGGCGTCGCAAGAGACCCAGTACTTC. This gives the protein CASSSRASQETQYF.

The CDR3 nucleotides read TGTGCCAGCAGTGAGGGCCCGCTCTCCTACAATGAGCAGTTCTTC. Its protein product is CASSEGPLSYNEQFF. The chain recombines TRBV6-4 with TRBJ2-1; unclear D gene. This CDR3 is 15 amino acids long. The ends were cut back, 3 bases at V and 0 bases at J, with 9 bases in the middle. Germline V gene data show CDR1 as MRHNA and CDR2 as SNTAGT.

This clone appeared a single time. The rearrangement uses TRBV19 and TRBJ1-3; 10 nucleotides match TRBD1. The CDR3 spans 17 residues. Unmatched junction bases numbered 13, after V lost 5 bases and J lost 6 bases. Germline loops: CDR1 LNHDA, CDR2 SQIVND (reference sequence). This chain's CDR3 is CASSPQDRGRLTNTIYF. The CDR3 bases are TGTGCCAGTAGTCCACAAGACAGGGGGCGCCTGACAAACACCATATATTTT.

V is TRBV7-2 and J is TRBJ2-7; no clear D. The CDR3 contains 12 residues. Germline V CDR1 and CDR2: SGHTA, FQGNSA. V was clipped by 1 base and J by 3 bases, with 4 bases between them. The CDR3 DNA is TGTGCCAGCAGCTTAGTTATCTACGAGCAGTACTTC. It is translated as CASSLVIYEQYF.

The rearrangement joins TRBV7-6 to TRBJ2-2, with D perhaps being TRBD1 or TRBD2 (5 bases each). The CDR3 consists of 15 residues. Germline values: CDR1 SGHVS, CDR2 FNYEAQ. Between the trimmed V and J ends, which lost 1 base and 5 bases, there was a span of 11 bases. The CDR3 sequence: CASSLVEGQTGELFF. Here the CDR3 DNA reads TGTGCCAGCAGCTTAGTAGAGGGGCAAACCGGGGAGCTGTTTTTT.

This chain links TRBV28 with TRBJ2-1; a weak D match, TRBD1 (5 bases). There are 14 residues in the CDR3. V was trimmed by 2 bases and J by 7 bases, leaving 12 bases between them. Per the germline V gene, CDR1 is MDHEN and CDR2 is SYDVKM. As DNA, the CDR3 is TGTGCCAGCAGTTTAGGGGTCTCAGGGAATGAGCAGTTCTTC. This gives the protein CASSLGVSGNEQFF.

The chain employs TRBV7-9 and TRBJ1-1; D gene unclear. The ends were cut back, 5 bases at V and 1 base at J, with 14 bases in the middle. Germline assignment: CDR1 SEHNR and CDR2 FQNEAQ (reference sequence). CDR3 length equals 15 residues. The CDR3 reads CASSKGTIRNTEAFF. CDR3 bases: TGTGCCAGCAGCAAAGGAACAATTAGGAACACTGAAGCTTTCTTT. The whole variable domain, remainder taken from reference TRBV7-9 and TRBJ1-1, is DTGVSQNPRHKITKRGQNVTFRCDPISEHNRLYWYRQTLGQGPEFLTYFQNEAQLEKSRLLSDRFSAERPKGSFSTLEIQRTEQGDSAMYLCASSKGTIRNTEAFFGQGTRLTVV.

This sequence joins TRBV28 and TRBJ2-3; D is unresolved. This CDR3 has 13 residues. Germline CDR1 reads MDHEN; CDR2 reads SYDVKM. Deletions cut 9 bases from V and 2 bases from J, with 12 bases between. CDR3 sequence (DNA): TGTGCCAGTCTGGACGGTCCCACAGATACGCAGTATTTT. Translated, it gives CASLDGPTDTQYF.

CDR3 coding DNA: TGTGCCAGCAGTGGACGGAATTTCTTCAATCAGCCCCAGCATTTT. Its translation is CASSGRNFFNQPQHF. The V call is TRBV28, the J call TRBJ1-5; unclear D gene. Germline loops: CDR1 MDHEN, CDR2 SYDVKM. The CDR3 contains 15 residues. The V and J ends lost 5 bases and 3 bases respectively, with 14 bases between them.

The rearrangement joins TRBV7-9 to TRBJ1-1; weak D call: TRBD1 (5 bases). The V end was cut by 5 bases, the J end by 3 bases, with 13 bases between. Germline values: CDR1 SEHNR, CDR2 FQNEAQ (reference sequence). The CDR3 has 14 amino acids. The CDR3 region has the DNA TGTGCCAGCAGCCTACTACTAGGGGACACTGAAGCTTTCTTT. This codes for CASSLLLGDTEAFF.

The V gene is TRBV27, the J gene TRBJ2-3; 12 bases agree with TRBD1. Germline-derived CDR1 and CDR2 are MNHEY and SMNVEV (reference sequence). Trimming at V came to 4 bases and at J to 6 bases, leaving 8 bases not matched to a gene. The CDR3 has 16 residues. DNA of the CDR3: TGTGCCAGCAGTTCCGGGACAGGGGGCCCCTGGGATACGCAGTATTTT. The encoded protein is CASSSGTGGPWDTQYF.

V gene TRBV18 combines with J gene TRBJ2-5; D unclear. The J call may be incorrect, as the DNA end agrees better with TRBJ2-7. CDR3 size: 14 residues. Germline CDR1 and CDR2: KGHSH and LQKENI. The CDR3 DNA sequence: TGTGCCAGCTCACCGTCACAGTCCTCCTACGAGCAGTACTTC. Translation gives CASSPSQSSYEQYF.

This chain joins TRBV19 and TRBJ1-4; 8 positions agree with TRBD1. The V gene's germline CDR1 is LNHDA and CDR2 SQIVND (reference sequence). The ends lost 5 bases at V and 7 bases at J; junction bases unmatched: 12. There are 16 residues in the CDR3. The CDR3 bases are TGTGCCAGTAGTTTCCAAAACGGACAGGGAGGTGAAAAACTGTTTTTT. The encoded protein is CASSFQNGQGGEKLFF.

V is TRBV4-1 and J is TRBJ2-4; no firm D call. Germline V gene data show CDR1 as MGHRA and CDR2 as YSYEKL. This CDR3 contains 14 residues. Trimming removed 2 bases at V and 0 bases at J, with 5 bases between. CDR3 in DNA: TGCGCCAGCAGCCAACCCCTAGCCAAAAACATTCAGTACTTC. This codes for CASSQPLAKNIQYF.

This chain joins TRBV7-5 and TRBJ2-1; the tabulated D call, TRBD2, remains unverified against the DNA. TRBV7-5 represents a pseudogene. The CDR3 has 13 residues. The CDR3 DNA reads TGTGTCAGAAGCCCCCAGCGGCCCAATGAGCAGTTCTTC. It translates to CVRSPQRPNEQFF.

The rearrangement links TRBV2 to TRBJ2-1; TRBD1 agrees at 7 bases. Germline-derived CDR1 and CDR2 are SNHLY and FYNNEI. Losses at the gene ends were 8 bases for V and 0 bases for J; bases not matched to a gene: 10. The CDR3 runs to 16 residues. The DNA of the CDR3 is TGTGCCAGCCTGGAGACCAGGGGGAGCTCCTACAATGAGCAGTTCTTC. Protein sequence: CASLETRGSSYNEQFF.

The V gene is TRBV2, the J gene TRBJ1-2, with 7 nucleotides matching TRBD1. Trimming removed 6 bases from V and 4 bases from J; junction bases left unmatched: 8. This CDR3 has 14 amino acids. Germline-derived CDR1 and CDR2 are SNHLY and FYNNEI. Written as DNA, the CDR3 is TGTGCCAGCAGGACAGGGTCTAATTCCTATGGCTACACCTTC. It codes for CASRTGSNSYGYTF.

The chain combines TRBV6-6 with TRBJ2-7; D possibly corresponds to TRBD1 (6 bases). The CDR3 spans 15 residues. The V gene's germline CDR1 is MNHNY and CDR2 SVGAGI (reference sequence). Deletions cut 2 bases from V and 3 bases from J, with 14 bases between. CDR3 in DNA: TGTGCCAGCAGTTACGCAGGACAGACCTTCTACGAGCAGTACTTC. Protein sequence: CASSYAGQTFYEQYF.

CDR3 in DNA: TGTGCCAGCAGCCCAACCCTATGGACAACTAACTATGGCTACACCTTC. Translation: CASSPTLWTTNYGYTF. The chain combines TRBV27 with TRBJ1-2; D perhaps matches TRBD1 (5 bases). This CDR3 has 16 residues. V was pared by 6 bases and J by 0 bases, with 17 bases between. Germline assignment: CDR1 MNHEY and CDR2 SMNVEV (reference sequence).

The V gene is TRBV4-1, the J gene TRBJ2-7, with D perhaps matching TRBD2 (6 bases). This CDR3 contains 16 residues. Germline CDR1 and CDR2: MGHRA and YSYEKL. Deletions cut 0 bases from V and 3 bases from J, with 15 bases between. The CDR3 protein is CASSQDGTAGNYEQYF. DNA for the CDR3: TGCGCCAGCAGCCAAGATGGAACGGCGGGGAACTACGAGCAGTACTTC.

The genes are TRBV15 and TRBJ1-2; tentative D call: TRBD1 (6 bases). CDR1 is LNHNV, CDR2 YYDKDF, per germline (reference sequence). The CDR3 totals 16 residues. V was trimmed by 0 bases and J by 0 bases, leaving 11 bases between them. CDR3: CATSRDAGAANYGYTF. The CDR3 DNA is TGTGCCACCAGCAGAGATGCGGGGGCAGCTAACTATGGCTACACCTTC.

The chain recombines TRBV13 with TRBJ1-1, with 7 bases lining up with TRBD1. The CDR3 spans 15 residues. Germline values: CDR1 PRHDT, CDR2 FYEKMQ (reference sequence). Unmatched junction bases numbered 11, after V lost 5 bases and J lost 5 bases. In DNA, the CDR3 is TGTGCCAGCAGCCCGACCCGGACAGGACAGACTGAAGCTTTCTTT. Translating gives CASSPTRTGQTEAFF.

This clone has a single count. The CDR3 bases are TGTGCCAACAAAGCGGGAGTGACAGATACGCAGTATTTT. Encoded protein: CANKAGVTDTQYF. The chain has TRBV2 and TRBJ2-3, with TRBD2 matching over 8 bases. CDR3 length equals 13 residues. Trimming at V came to 10 bases and at J to 3 bases, leaving 6 bases not matched to a gene. CDR1 SNHLY and CDR2 FYNNEI come from the germline V gene.